This T cell receptor beta chain emerged from a study of CD8 T cells in Susac syndrome. Roughly 0.45 to 1 ug RNA was reverse transcribed with random hexamers. TCRdb itself ran the immunoSEQ multiplex PCR reads through MiXCR, one entry per CDR3 protein. The sample consists of about 200,000 distinct CDR3 sequences, about 95% of them appearing once. CDR1 is SQVTM and CDR2 is ANQGSEA in the germline V gene. This CDR3 is 14 amino acids long. Trimming pared 8 bases from V and 0 bases from J, leaving 15 bases between. Sequencing of TCR beta covered CD8+ and CD4+ T cells obtained from blood. This TCR was recovered from a human donor with multiple sclerosis. The chain is built from TRBV29-1 and TRBJ2-3, with D tentatively TRBD1 (6 bases). Sample: CD4+ T cells from PBMCs. DNA for the CDR3: TGCAGCTTCCGAGGACAGCATAGCACAGATACGCAGTATTTT. It encodes CSFRGQHSTDTQYF.